A single sample gave rise to the 28 T cell receptor beta chains below, sequenced in a study of early stage breast cancer tumors. Generated by immunoSEQ multiplex PCR, the TCRdb table keeps only in-frame clones and is missing some. The sample consists of 25,000 to 35,000 clones, 75% to 85% of them appearing once. What was sequenced was blood. The receptors here all came from a person between 60 and 69 years old with breast cancer.

This clone was recorded only once. V and J are TRBV7-2 and TRBJ1-2, with D tentatively TRBD1 (5 bases). CDR3 size: 13 residues. With 3 bases removed from V and 8 bases from J, the gap between germline ends came to 13 bases. The germline gives CDR1 SGHTA, CDR2 FQGNSA. The CDR3 is CASSFGGREGYTF. The CDR3 nucleotides are TGTGCCAGCAGCTTCGGGGGGAGGGAGGGCTACACCTTC. Full variable domain (remainder filled in from reference TRBV7-2 and TRBJ1-2): GAGVSQSPSNKVTEKGKDVELRCDPISGHTALYWYRQSLGQGLEFLIYFQGNSAPDKSGLPSDRFSAERTGGSVSTLTIQRTQQEDSAVYLCASSFGGREGYTFGSGTRLTVV.

The chain carries TRBV7-9 and TRBJ2-5, with 7 bases aligning to TRBD2. The V and J ends lost 6 bases and 4 bases, in that order; junction bases with no gene match: 5. Germline CDR1 SEHNR, CDR2 FQNEAQ (reference sequence). The CDR3 extends over 13 amino acids. The CDR3 region has the DNA TGTGCCAGCAGTCGCGGGGGTGGAGAGACCCAGTACTTC. Protein sequence: CASSRGGGETQYF.

Relative to its sample, this clone is medium-sized. The chain uses TRBV19 and TRBJ1-1; TRBD1 matches at 7 bases. Losses at the gene ends were 10 bases for V and 2 bases for J; bases not matched to a gene: 10. The CDR3 loop spans 14 amino acids. Germline V gene data show CDR1 as LNHDA and CDR2 as SQIVND (reference sequence). In DNA, the CDR3 is TGTGCCACCACCGGACAGGTATTAAACACTGAAGCTTTCTTT. As protein: CATTGQVLNTEAFF.

The chain couples TRBV5-4 to TRBJ1-1; D gene unclear. V dropped 0 bases and J dropped 7 bases, with 10 bases sitting between them. The germline V gene has CDR1 SGHNT and CDR2 YYREEE (reference sequence). The CDR3 is 13 amino acids. CDR3 sequence (DNA): TGTGCCAGCAGCTTGGGCAGTCGTCATGAAGCTTTCTTT. Its protein product is CASSLGSRHEAFF. The full variable domain, rest sourced from reference TRBV5-4 and TRBJ1-1, is ETGVTQSPTHLIKTRGQQVTLRCSSQSGHNTVSWYQQALGQGPQFIFQYYREEENGRGNFPPRFSGLQFPNYSSELNVNALELDDSALYLCASSLGSRHEAFFGQGTRLTVV.

The chain is built from TRBV19 and TRBJ1-5, with D unclear. V lost 5 bases and J 3 bases, leaving 11 bases between the germline ends. The germline V gene has CDR1 LNHDA and CDR2 SQIVND (reference sequence). This CDR3 is built from 14 residues. CDR3 residues: CASSWQADNQPQHF. CDR3 nucleotides: TGTGCCAGTAGTTGGCAGGCAGACAATCAGCCCCAGCATTTT.

The J gene is TRBJ2-7, the V gene TRBV6-5; 10 nucleotides line up with TRBD2. Germline CDR1 and CDR2: MNHEY and SVGAGI. The CDR3 is 15 amino acids. J lost 5 bases, V lost 5 bases, and 9 bases had no gene match. The CDR3 nucleotides read TGTGCCAGCAGTGCGTCTAGCGGGAGTTTCGACGAGCAGTACTTC. Its protein product is CASSASSGSFDEQYF.

Only one count was recorded for this clone. The genes are TRBV25-1 and TRBJ2-5; 8 bases are a match to TRBD1. The V segment lost 5 bases and the J segment 2 bases; nucleotides outside the gene matches: 7. The CDR3 contains 15 residues. CDR1 is MGHDK and CDR2 is SYGVNS in the germline V gene. CDR3 sequence: CASSLYGTGQETQYF. The CDR3, as DNA: TGTGCCAGCAGTTTATACGGGACAGGTCAAGAGACCCAGTACTTC.

V gene TRBV5-6 combines with J gene TRBJ2-2, with no clear D. The V and J ends lost 3 bases and 1 base respectively, with 10 bases between them. CDR1 is SGHDT, CDR2 YYEEEE, per germline. The CDR3 runs 15 residues. CDR3: CASSSDSLNTGELFF. Written as DNA, the CDR3 is TGTGCCAGCAGCTCAGACTCCCTGAACACCGGGGAGCTGTTTTTT.

CDR3 DNA sequence: TGCGCCAGCAGCCAAGATAGGGGCTCAGGACGGTTGAACACTGAAGCTTTCTTT. Translating gives CASSQDRGSGRLNTEAFF. V usage is TRBV4-1 and J usage is TRBJ1-1; tentative D call: TRBD1 (5 bases). Germline V gene sequence: CDR1 MGHRA, CDR2 YSYEKL. The CDR3 has 18 amino acids. Trimming removed 0 bases from V and 0 bases from J, with 17 bases in between.

V usage is TRBV27 and J usage is TRBJ2-5, with 7 nucleotides matching TRBD1. This CDR3 contains 12 residues. The trim removed 5 bases at V and 12 bases at J, leaving 9 bases unmatched. Germline V gene data show CDR1 as MNHEY and CDR2 as SMNVEV (reference sequence). The CDR3 loop is CASSKDQGVKYF. Written as DNA, the CDR3 is TGTGCCAGCAGTAAGGACCAGGGGGTTAAGTACTTC.

The CDR3 DNA is TGCGCCAGCAGCTTGGTACAGGGTGGAGTGGATGGCTACACCTTC. It translates to CASSLVQGGVDGYTF. The chain combines TRBV5-1 with TRBJ1-2; D might be TRBD1 (6 bases). Germline V gene lookup returns CDR1 SGHRS and CDR2 YFSETQ. The CDR3 contains 15 residues. V was clipped by 0 bases and J by 6 bases, with 15 bases between them.

The chain recombines TRBV4-3 with TRBJ2-7; the D is unclear. Trimming pared 0 bases from V and 5 bases from J, leaving 8 bases between. The length of the CDR3 is 13 residues. Germline CDR1 is LGHNA and CDR2 is YSLEER. DNA of the CDR3: TGCGCCAGCAGCCAAGAATTCCAGGACGAGCAGTACTTC. This translates into CASSQEFQDEQYF.

The chain is built from TRBV2 and TRBJ2-3; the match to TRBD2 covers 9 bases. The trim removed 7 bases at V and 7 bases at J, leaving 21 bases unmatched. The CDR3 sequence is 18 residues long. Germline CDR1 SNHLY, CDR2 FYNNEI. CDR3 protein: CASKERLWAGGERNTQYF. CDR3 in DNA: TGTGCCAGCAAAGAGAGGCTGTGGGCGGGAGGGGAACGGAATACGCAGTATTTT. Looking up the rest from reference TRBV2 and TRBJ2-3 gives the full variable domain: EPEVTQTPSHQVTQMGQEVILRCVPISNHLYFYWYRQILGQKVEFLVSFYNNEISEKSEIFDDQFSVERPDGSNFTLKIRSTKLEDSAMYFCASKERLWAGGERNTQYFGPGTRLTVL.

The rearrangement links TRBV28 to TRBJ1-5; D not resolved. Germline CDR1 MDHEN, CDR2 SYDVKM. The CDR3 is 12 residues long. Trimming took off 3 bases at V and 6 bases at J, with 6 bases between the two ends. For the CDR3, the DNA is TGTGCCAGCAGTTTTTTAATTCAGCCCCAGCATTTT. Protein: CASSFLIQPQHF.

The chain has TRBV9 and TRBJ2-2, with TRBD2 as a possible D gene (5 bases). The germline V and J ends were trimmed by 0 bases and 9 bases, with 9 bases remaining between them. Germline CDR1 reads SGDLS; CDR2 reads YYNGEE. The CDR3 totals 13 residues. The CDR3 here is CASSVAGGRELFF. CDR3 nucleotides: TGTGCCAGCAGCGTAGCTGGAGGCCGGGAGCTGTTTTTT.

The chain couples TRBV6-5 to TRBJ2-4; no clear D gene. V was clipped by 5 bases and J by 9 bases, with 11 bases between them. The CDR3 is 12 residues long. The germline V gene encodes CDR1 MNHEY and CDR2 SVGAGI. CDR3: CASSTRGSIQYF. CDR3 DNA: TGTGCCAGCAGTACCAGAGGAAGCATTCAGTACTTC.

The rearrangement links TRBV11-2 to TRBJ2-7; 9 bases map to TRBD2. CDR3 size: 15 residues. CDR1 and CDR2 (germline): SGHAT, FQNNGV. V shed 0 bases, J shed 2 bases, and the junction held 2 bases outside the gene matches. The CDR3 DNA follows: TGTGCCAGCAGCTTAGAGGCTAGCGGGGCCTACGAGCAGTACTTC. As protein: CASSLEASGAYEQYF.

The V call is TRBV11-2, the J call TRBJ2-5; D perhaps matches TRBD2 (6 bases). Germline V gene lookup returns CDR1 SGHAT and CDR2 FQNNGV. The CDR3 has 14 amino acids. Between the trimmed V and J ends, which lost 5 bases and 7 bases, there was a span of 17 bases. CDR3 sequence: CASSPPLGLGTQYF. CDR3 DNA: TGTGCCAGCAGCCCACCTCTGGGACTTGGGACCCAGTACTTC.

This chain links TRBV5-1 with TRBJ2-7, with 8 bases aligning to TRBD1. With 1 base clipped from V and 6 bases from J, the junction kept 9 bases outside the gene matches. CDR1 is SGHRS, CDR2 YFSETQ, per germline. The CDR3 has 15 residues. CDR3: CASSLTGTGPLEQYF. The CDR3 DNA reads TGCGCCAGCAGCTTGACCGGGACAGGACCCCTCGAGCAGTACTTC.

The J gene is TRBJ2-1, the V gene TRBV19, with TRBD2 identical over 12 bases. V was pared by 0 bases and J by 3 bases, with 12 bases of the junction left unmatched. This CDR3 comprises 20 residues. The V gene's germline CDR1 is LNHDA and CDR2 SQIVND (reference sequence). The CDR3: CASSIDPPRATSGSYNEQFF. In DNA form, the CDR3 reads TGTGCCAGTAGTATAGACCCCCCCCGCGCGACTAGCGGGAGCTACAATGAGCAGTTCTTC.

The J gene is TRBJ2-3, the V gene TRBV6-5; TRBD2 might be the D (6 bases). Trimming stripped 0 bases from V and 5 bases from J, with 12 bases between. CDR1 is MNHEY, CDR2 SVGAGI, per germline. This CDR3 is 15 amino acids long. CDR3 protein: CASSYSGGILDTQYF. In DNA, the CDR3 is TGTGCCAGCAGTTACTCGGGGGGTATCTTAGATACGCAGTATTTT.

The chain carries TRBV5-1 and TRBJ1-1; D perhaps matches TRBD1 (5 bases). This CDR3 region has 12 residues. Trimming removed 4 bases at V and 6 bases at J, with 10 bases between. Per the germline V gene, CDR1 is SGHRS and CDR2 is YFSETQ. DNA for the CDR3: TGCGCCAGCAGCAGGGGTTCATCTGAAGCTTTCTTT. Its translation is CASSRGSSEAFF.

V usage is TRBV7-3 and J usage is TRBJ2-5, with D possibly TRBD1 on 6 matching bases. The V end lost 5 bases, the J end lost 2 bases, and 9 bases lay between the germline ends. The CDR3 runs 13 residues. Germline CDR1 reads SGHTA; CDR2 reads FQGTGA. CDR3 DNA sequence: TGTGCCAGCAGCCAGGGGTTACAAGAGACCCAGTACTTC. Its protein is CASSQGLQETQYF.

In its sample, this clone was seen a few times. The rearrangement uses TRBV5-1 and TRBJ1-5; D perhaps matches TRBD1 (5 bases). The CDR3 consists of 19 residues. The V end lost 4 bases, the J end lost 2 bases, and 25 bases lay between the germline ends. Germline-derived CDR1 and CDR2 are SGHRS and YFSETQ. The CDR3 reads CASSPSPSCFWGGNQPQHF. For the CDR3, the DNA is TGCGCCAGCAGCCCAAGCCCAAGTTGCTTCTGGGGCGGCAATCAGCCCCAGCATTTT. The full variable domain, its missing parts supplied by reference TRBV5-1 and TRBJ1-5, is KAGVTQTPRYLIKTRGQQVTLSCSPISGHRSVSWYQQTPGQGLQFLFEYFSETQRNKGNFPGRFSGRQFSNSRSEMNVSTLELGDSALYLCASSPSPSCFWGGNQPQHFGDGTRLSIL.

This clone was detected once. This chain uses TRBV7-2 with TRBJ1-1; 7 bases agree with TRBD1. Germline-derived CDR1 and CDR2 are SGHTA and FQGNSA. CDR3 length: 15 amino acids. After removal of 7 bases from V and 0 bases from J, the junction contained 8 bases not matched to a gene. CDR3 sequence (DNA): TGTGCCAGCAAGTTGGGACAGCTCATGAACACTGAAGCTTTCTTT. Its protein product is CASKLGQLMNTEAFF.

V usage is TRBV7-9 and J usage is TRBJ2-5; no reliable D call. Trimming took 3 bases from V and 8 from J, leaving 7 bases between them. The CDR3 runs 11 residues. CDR1 is SEHNR, CDR2 FQNEAQ, per germline (reference sequence). The CDR3, as DNA: TGTGCCAGCAGCTTTGTAGAAACCCAGTACTTC. This sequence encodes CASSFVETQYF.

V gene TRBV5-1 combines with J gene TRBJ2-1; TRBD2 agrees at 11 bases. The CDR3 has 19 amino acids. Germline values: CDR1 SGHRS, CDR2 YFSETQ. V was pared by 3 bases and J by 0 bases, with 11 bases of the junction left unmatched. The CDR3: CASSSLAGGKTSSYNEQFF. In DNA form, the CDR3 reads TGCGCCAGCAGCTCCTTAGCGGGAGGGAAAACAAGCTCCTACAATGAGCAGTTCTTC.

This clone was recorded a few times. The chain combines TRBV11-3 with TRBJ1-3; tentatively, D is TRBD1 (5 bases). Germline V gene sequence: CDR1 SGHNT, CDR2 YENEEA. Trimming took off 1 base at V and 0 bases at J, with 10 bases between the two ends. The CDR3 has 16 amino acids. CDR3 nucleotide sequence: TGTGCCAGCAGCTTAGTAGACAGCTTCTCTGGAAACACCATATATTTT. Its translation: CASSLVDSFSGNTIYF.